This T cell receptor beta chain was sequenced for a study of cytomegalovirus exposure and HLA in healthy donors. Healthy bone marrow donors supplied every sample. The PCR ran on 60 Vbeta and 13 Jbeta primers. Sequencing was performed with immunoSEQ multiplex PCR; in TCRdb, only in-frame clones are kept and a portion is missing. The sample has some 60,000 clones. This TCR came from a male donor in good health and CMV-seronegative. Sequenced: PBMCs.

This chain's CDR3 is CASSIGTGGTDTQYF. In DNA, the CDR3 is TGCGCCAGCAGCATTGGGACAGGGGGCACAGATACGCAGTATTTT. The V call is TRBV5-1, the J call TRBJ2-3; the match to TRBD1 covers 10 bases. The CDR3 loop spans 15 amino acids. CDR1 is SGHRS and CDR2 is YFSETQ in the germline V gene. Trimming at V came to 4 bases and at J to 1 base, leaving 3 bases not matched to a gene.